Listed below are T cell receptor beta chains from one sample, sequenced in a study of T cell responses to AZD1222 COVID-19 vaccine. TCRdb's table, derived via immunoSEQ multiplex PCR, lists solely in-frame clones and lacks some. The sample shows more than 110,000 clones, around 93% of them seen only once. The source material was peripheral blood, sampled 28 days after the second AZD1222 dose. The receptors stem from an adult who received the AZD1222 COVID-19 vaccine. The CDR3 runs from the conserved cysteine through the conserved F or W. D genes are given only for firm matches. Clone size, where shown, is once, few, many, or a class for clones that have expanded.

D: TRBD1; V: TRBV4-3; size: .; J: TRBJ2-7; DNA: TGCGCCAGCAGCCAGGTCGGACAGGGAGCCTACGAGCAGTACTTC; CDR3: CASSQVGQGAYEQYF
D: .; V: TRBV2; size: .; J: TRBJ1-4; DNA: TGTGCCAGCAGTGAAGGTTGGGGGTTGACGGGTGAAAAACTGTTTTTT; CDR3: CASSEGWGLTGEKLFF
D: TRBD2; V: TRBV4-2; size: .; J: TRBJ2-2; DNA: TGTGCCAGCAGCCACCCAGCGGGAGGGCCCTCCGGGGAGCTGTTTTTT; CDR3: CASSHPAGGPSGELFF
D: .; V: TRBV19; size: .; J: TRBJ1-2; DNA: TGTGCCAGTAATCAACACAAATCCCCGGGGGGCTACACCTTC; CDR3: CASNQHKSPGGYTF
D: .; V: TRBV6-5; size: .; J: TRBJ1-2; DNA: TGTGCCAGCAGTTACTCACCAGGGCCCTCGCATGGCTACACCTTC; CDR3: CASSYSPGPSHGYTF
D: .; V: TRBV6-6; size: .; J: TRBJ1-2; DNA: TGTGCCAGCAGGCAGGCGAGTTATGGCTACACCTTC; CDR3: CASRQASYGYTF
D: .; V: TRBV4-1; size: .; J: TRBJ1-5; DNA: TGCGCCAGCAGCCAAGACGTGGGGGCCTATAGCAATCAGCCCCAGCATTTT; CDR3: CASSQDVGAYSNQPQHF
D: .; V: TRBV5-8; size: few; J: TRBJ1-2; DNA: TGTGCCAGCAGCCCCACGGGGTGGGCAGGAGAGAACTATGGCTACACCTTC; CDR3: CASSPTGWAGENYGYTF
D: .; V: TRBV11-1; size: .; J: TRBJ2-3; DNA: TGTGCCAGCAGCCACCAAGGAGATACGCAGTATTTT; CDR3: CASSHQGDTQYF
D: TRBD1; V: TRBV28; size: few; J: TRBJ1-2; DNA: TGTGCCAGCAGGGGAGAGGACAGGGCGAACGGCTACACCTTC; CDR3: CASRGEDRANGYTF
D: TRBD2; V: TRBV27; size: .; J: TRBJ2-7; DNA: TGTGCCAGCAGTCCGATCGTTGCTAGCGGGGGTACCTACGAGCAGTACTTC; CDR3: CASSPIVASGGTYEQYF
D: .; V: TRBV24-1; size: .; J: TRBJ2-5; DNA: TGTGCCACCAGTACAGGGTCGGGGACTAAAGCAGAGACCCAGTACTTC; CDR3: CATSTGSGTKAETQYF
D: .; V: TRBV19; size: .; J: TRBJ1-6; DNA: TGTGCCAGTAGTATGGAGTCCCAAAGCCTCTCTGCTCCCCTCCACTTT; CDR3: CASSMESQSLSAPLHF
D: .; V: TRBV11-3; size: .; J: TRBJ2-7; DNA: TGTGCCAGCAGCTGGGGGGGCGGGAGCGACGAGCAGTACTTC; CDR3: CASSWGGGSDEQYF
D: .; V: TRBV6-5; size: .; J: TRBJ1-1; DNA: TGTGCCAGCAGAGATCCTAGTACTGAAGCTTTCTTT; CDR3: CASRDPSTEAFF
D: .; V: TRBV6-5; size: once; J: TRBJ1-6; DNA: TGTGCCAGCACCAGGACGGGGGGTTCACCCCTCCACTTT; CDR3: CASTRTGGSPLHF
D: .; V: TRBV7-9; size: .; J: TRBJ1-2; DNA: TGTGCCAGCAGCCAAACGGACCGAGGGGATGGCTACACCTTC; CDR3: CASSQTDRGDGYTF
D: .; V: TRBV7-2; size: .; J: TRBJ1-2; DNA: TGTGCCAGCAGCTTGGCTCAGGGAAGTGGCGGCTACACCTTC; CDR3: CASSLAQGSGGYTF
D: .; V: TRBV5-4; size: .; J: TRBJ2-7; DNA: TGTGCCAGCAGCCCCTGGGGAGCTTACGAGCAGTACTTC; CDR3: CASSPWGAYEQYF
D: .; V: TRBV19; size: .; J: TRBJ1-1; DNA: TGTGCCAGTAGTTCAGTAACAGGGAACACTGAAGCTTTCTTT; CDR3: CASSSVTGNTEAFF
D: .; V: TRBV29-1; size: .; J: TRBJ2-7; DNA: TGCAGCGTGGGTTCTGGGGGCTACGAGCAGTACTTC; CDR3: CSVGSGGYEQYF
D: TRBD2; V: TRBV28; size: .; J: TRBJ2-7; DNA: TGTGCCAGCAGTGTCGGGGGACTAGCGGGACAAATTTACGAGCAGTACTTC; CDR3: CASSVGGLAGQIYEQYF
D: .; V: TRBV6-2/TRBV6-3; size: .; J: TRBJ2-2; DNA: TGTGCCAGCAGTTACTATGGGGGGAACACCGGGGAGCTGTTTTTT; CDR3: CASSYYGGNTGELFF
D: TRBD1; V: TRBV28; size: .; J: TRBJ2-7; DNA: TGTGCCAGCAGTCGGCATGGACAGGGCGAGCAGTACTTC; CDR3: CASSRHGQGEQYF
D: .; V: TRBV28; size: .; J: TRBJ1-5; DNA: TGTGCCAGCAGATCTGGTCGGGGGCTGAGCAATCAGCCCCAGCATTTT; CDR3: CASRSGRGLSNQPQHF
D: .; V: TRBV30; size: .; J: TRBJ1-5; DNA: TGTGCCTGGAGTGCAGAGGCAGGGCGTCAGCCCCAGCATTTT; CDR3: CAWSAEAGRQPQHF
D: .; V: TRBV28; size: .; J: TRBJ1-1; DNA: TGTGCCAGCAGTTTAGGGGCCTATGGACGAAACACTGAAGCTTTCTTT; CDR3: CASSLGAYGRNTEAFF
D: TRBD2; V: TRBV5-8; size: .; J: TRBJ2-7; DNA: TGTGCCAGCAGCTCAGCGGGAGGGCTTGTCGGCCACGAGCAGTACTTC; CDR3: CASSSAGGLVGHEQYF
D: TRBD1; V: TRBV28; size: once; J: TRBJ1-3; DNA: TGTGCCAGCAGTCTCAGGGGGCCCGGAAACACCATATATTTT; CDR3: CASSLRGPGNTIYF
D: .; V: TRBV10-1; size: .; J: TRBJ2-5; DNA: TGCGCCAGCAGTGAACGGGGGGCGTTTGCCCAAGAGACCCAGTACTTC; CDR3: CASSERGAFAQETQYF
D: .; V: TRBV10-3; size: .; J: TRBJ2-2; DNA: TGTGCCATCAGTGAGGTAGCGGTGAACACCGGGGAGCTGTTTTTT; CDR3: CAISEVAVNTGELFF
D: .; V: TRBV19; size: .; J: TRBJ1-1; DNA: TGTGCCAGTAGTGGTGAATCAGGACTTGAGGAAGCTTTCTTT; CDR3: CASSGESGLEEAFF
D: TRBD1; V: TRBV27; size: .; J: TRBJ1-3; DNA: TGTGCCAGCAGTCCGGACAGGGCCGGAAACACCATATATTTT; CDR3: CASSPDRAGNTIYF
D: .; V: TRBV28; size: .; J: TRBJ1-2; DNA: TGTGCCAGCAGTTTATACAGGGTCAATAACTATGGCTACACCTTC; CDR3: CASSLYRVNNYGYTF
D: .; V: TRBV9; size: .; J: TRBJ1-1; DNA: TGTGCCAGCAGCCTACGGGGGGACCTGAACACTGAAGCTTTCTTT; CDR3: CASSLRGDLNTEAFF
D: .; V: TRBV11-2; size: .; J: TRBJ2-7; DNA: TGTGCCAGCAGCGTGCGCCATACCTACGAGCAGTACTTC; CDR3: CASSVRHTYEQYF
D: .; V: TRBV5-5; size: .; J: TRBJ1-1; DNA: TGTGCCAGCAGCCTGGGTTTTTGGGGAGCTTTCTTT; CDR3: CASSLGFWGAFF
D: .; V: TRBV27; size: .; J: TRBJ2-1; DNA: TGTGCCAGCAGTTTCAGGCCACCCTACAATGAGCAGTTCTTC; CDR3: CASSFRPPYNEQFF
D: .; V: TRBV12-3/TRBV12-4; size: .; J: TRBJ1-6; DNA: TGTGCCAGCAGTTTAGCGCTTAATTCACCCCTCCACTTT; CDR3: CASSLALNSPLHF
D: .; V: TRBV11-3; size: .; J: TRBJ2-2; DNA: TGTGCCAGCAGCTTAGTATTTAAGAGTGGCGGGGAGCTGTTTTTT; CDR3: CASSLVFKSGGELFF
D: TRBD1; V: TRBV14; size: few; J: TRBJ1-4; DNA: TGTGCCAGCAGCCAAGGCCAAGGGACAGGGGACCGTTCTAATGAAAAACTGTTTTTT; CDR3: CASSQGQGTGDRSNEKLFF
D: TRBD1; V: TRBV19; size: .; J: TRBJ1-6; DNA: TGTGCCAGTAGCCTCTTTCCGGGACAGGGGTTTGGGAATTCACCCCTCCACTTT; CDR3: CASSLFPGQGFGNSPLHF
D: TRBD2; V: TRBV6-2/TRBV6-3; size: .; J: TRBJ2-1; DNA: TGTGCCAGCAGTATAATGGGGACTAGCGGGAGCAATGAGCAGTTCTTC; CDR3: CASSIMGTSGSNEQFF
D: TRBD1; V: TRBV6-5; size: .; J: TRBJ1-1; DNA: TGTGCCAGCAGTCCACAGGGGGCGAACACTGAAGCTTTCTTT; CDR3: CASSPQGANTEAFF
D: .; V: TRBV7-3; size: .; J: TRBJ1-6; DNA: TGTGCCAGCAGGCAGGAGTTCAATTCACCCCTCCACTTT; CDR3: CASRQEFNSPLHF
D: .; V: TRBV6-5; size: .; J: TRBJ2-5; DNA: TGTGCCAGCAGAAAAACAGGGAGCCAAGAGACCCAGTACTTC; CDR3: CASRKTGSQETQYF
D: .; V: TRBV7-2; size: .; J: TRBJ1-1; DNA: TGTGCCAGCAGTATAACAGTGAACACTGAAGCTTTCTTT; CDR3: CASSITVNTEAFF
D: .; V: TRBV15; size: .; J: TRBJ2-7; DNA: TGTGCCACCAGCAGAGATATGTACGAGCAGTACTTC; CDR3: CATSRDMYEQYF
D: .; V: TRBV1; size: .; J: TRBJ1-5; DNA: TGCACCAGCAGCCAAGGGGGGGGGCCAGTTGAGCCCCAGCATTTT; CDR3: CTSSQGGGPVEPQHF
D: .; V: TRBV18; size: .; J: TRBJ2-7; DNA: TGTGCCAGCTCACCACCTAGGCCGGGTTCCTACGAGCAGTACTTC; CDR3: CASSPPRPGSYEQYF
D: TRBD2; V: TRBV5-1; size: few; J: TRBJ2-5; DNA: TGCGCCAGCAGCTTGACTAGCGGAGGGGAAGAGACCCAGTACTTC; CDR3: CASSLTSGGEETQYF
D: .; V: TRBV3-1/TRBV3-2; size: once; J: TRBJ1-6; DNA: TGTGCCAGCAGCCAAGAGGAAGCTTCATCACCCCTCCACTTT; CDR3: CASSQEEASSPLHF
D: TRBD1; V: TRBV6-2/TRBV6-3; size: .; J: TRBJ1-5; DNA: TGTGCCAGCAGTTTTCCTGGGACAGGGAATCAGCCCCAGCATTTT; CDR3: CASSFPGTGNQPQHF
D: TRBD1; V: TRBV6-5; size: .; J: TRBJ1-1; DNA: TGTGCCAGCAGACAGGGGGGTATGAACACTGAAGCTTTCTTT; CDR3: CASRQGGMNTEAFF